The clone carrying this T cell receptor (beta chain) occurred a few times. Its antigen is not known. These data belong to a study of STAT5B mutations in CD4+ large granular lymphocyte leukemia. Notes on the study in general: Main leukemic clonotypes were patient-specific, but 25% appeared at low frequency elsewhere.

J was trimmed by 5 bases and V by 4 bases; bases with no gene match: 8. Germline V gene data show CDR1 as SQVTM and CDR2 as ANQGSEA. The CDR3 extends over 14 amino acids. Sequencing was performed with immunoSEQ multiplex PCR; in TCRdb, only in-frame clones are kept and a portion is missing. The sample has around 24,000 clones; around two thirds are singletons. The sequence derives from a human donor in good health. The sequencing input was CD4+ T cells from blood buffy coats. This sequence joins TRBV29-1 and TRBJ2-5; 9 bases are a match to TRBD1. The CDR3 DNA reads as TGCAGCGTTGGAGGGACAGGGTCCGGGGAGACCCAGTACTTC. Translating gives CSVGGTGSGETQYF. The full variable domain, in which reference TRBV29-1 and TRBJ2-5 provide the parts outside the CDR3, is SAVISQKPSRDICQRGTSLTIQCQVDSQVTMMFWYRQQPGQSLTLIATANQGSEATYESGFVIDKFPISRPNLTFSTLTVSNMSPEDSSIYLCSVGGTGSGETQYFGPGTRLLVL.